This entry is about one T cell receptor beta chain. The antigen remains unidentified. Trimming left V 1 base short and J 4 bases short, with 10 bases between. The V gene's germline CDR1 is SGHVS and CDR2 FNYEAQ. CDR3 length: 15 amino acids. This specimen comes from a study of blood T cells in healthy people across ages. The second PCR ran roughly 7 to 11 cycles with a sample-barcoded 5' primer and J-beta primers. TCRdb redid the calling of the 5' RACE reads with MiXCR, one entry per CDR3 protein. The top ten hold more than 4% of the sample, which has 1.5 million to 1.9 million distinct CDR3 sequences, roughly 43% seen once. Overall study results and limits: Across samples, TCR beta diversity tracked strongly with naive T cell percentage.

Sequencing was carried out using blood. The receptor's source is a woman aged 18 to 35 in good health. The chain joins TRBV7-6 to TRBJ1-4, with a tentative D call TRBD1 (6 bases). The CDR3 nucleotides read TGTGCCAGCAGCTTAGAGGGACACCTTAATGAAAAACTGTTTTTT. This gives the protein CASSLEGHLNEKLFF. The full variable domain, with the rest looked up from reference TRBV7-6 and TRBJ1-4, is GAGVSQSPRYKVTKRGQDVALRCDPISGHVSLYWYRQALGQGPEFLTYFNYEAQQDKSGLPNDRFSAERPEGSISTLTIQRTEQRDSAMYRCASSLEGHLNEKLFFGSGTQLSVL.